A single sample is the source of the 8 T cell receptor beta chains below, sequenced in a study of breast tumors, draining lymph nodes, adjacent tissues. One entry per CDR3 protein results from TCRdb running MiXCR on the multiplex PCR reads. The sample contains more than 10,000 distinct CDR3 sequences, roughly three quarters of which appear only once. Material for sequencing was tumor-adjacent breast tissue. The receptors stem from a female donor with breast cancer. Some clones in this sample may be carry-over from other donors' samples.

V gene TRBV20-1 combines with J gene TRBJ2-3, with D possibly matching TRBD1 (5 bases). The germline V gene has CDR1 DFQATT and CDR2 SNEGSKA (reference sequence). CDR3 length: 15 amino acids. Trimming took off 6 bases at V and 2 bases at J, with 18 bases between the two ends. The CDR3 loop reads CSAGPRQGTTDTQYF. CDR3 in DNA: TGCAGTGCGGGCCCAAGGCAGGGAACCACAGATACGCAGTATTTT.

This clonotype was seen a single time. The CDR3 DNA follows: TGCAGTGCCCTAGTGGGCGGGAGCTCCTACGAGCAGTACTTC. Translation gives CSALVGGSSYEQYF. V and J are TRBV20-1 and TRBJ2-7; 7 bases are shared with TRBD2. The CDR3 runs 14 residues. The ends lost 6 bases at V and 0 bases at J; junction bases unmatched: 8. Germline V gene lookup returns CDR1 DFQATT and CDR2 SNEGSKA (reference sequence).

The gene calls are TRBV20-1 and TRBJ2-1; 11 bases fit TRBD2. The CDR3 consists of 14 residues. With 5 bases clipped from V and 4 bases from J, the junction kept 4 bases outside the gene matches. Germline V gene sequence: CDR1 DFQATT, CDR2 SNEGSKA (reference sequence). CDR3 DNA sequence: TGCAGTGCTCCGGGACTAGCGGAGTACAATGAGCAGTTCTTC. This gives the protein CSAPGLAEYNEQFF.

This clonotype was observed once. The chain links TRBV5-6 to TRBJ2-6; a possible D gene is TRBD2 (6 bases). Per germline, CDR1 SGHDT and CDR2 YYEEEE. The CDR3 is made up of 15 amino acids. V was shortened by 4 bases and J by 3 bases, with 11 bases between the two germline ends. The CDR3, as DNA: TGTGCCAGCAGCCACGCGGGAAATGGGGCCAACGTCCTGACTTTC. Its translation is CASSHAGNGANVLTF.

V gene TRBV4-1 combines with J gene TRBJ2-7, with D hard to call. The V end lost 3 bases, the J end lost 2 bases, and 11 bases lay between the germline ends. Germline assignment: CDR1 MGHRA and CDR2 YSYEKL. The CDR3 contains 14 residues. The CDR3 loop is CASSQNYEPYEQYF. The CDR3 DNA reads TGCGCCAGCAGCCAGAACTATGAGCCCTACGAGCAGTACTTC.

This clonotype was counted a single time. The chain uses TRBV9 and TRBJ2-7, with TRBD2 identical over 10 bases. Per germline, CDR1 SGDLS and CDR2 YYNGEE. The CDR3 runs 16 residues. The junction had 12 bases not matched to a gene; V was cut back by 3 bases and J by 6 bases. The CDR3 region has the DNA TGTGCCAGCAGCGCTGATAGGCTAGCGGGAGTGGGCGAGCAGTACTTC. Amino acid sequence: CASSADRLAGVGEQYF.

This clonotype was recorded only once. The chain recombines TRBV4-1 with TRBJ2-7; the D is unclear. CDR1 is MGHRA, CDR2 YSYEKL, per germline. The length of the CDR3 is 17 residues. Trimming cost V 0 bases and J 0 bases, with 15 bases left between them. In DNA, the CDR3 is TGCGCCAGCAGCCAAGAGGTTGGGCAGGCATCCTCCTACGAGCAGTACTTC. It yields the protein CASSQEVGQASSYEQYF.

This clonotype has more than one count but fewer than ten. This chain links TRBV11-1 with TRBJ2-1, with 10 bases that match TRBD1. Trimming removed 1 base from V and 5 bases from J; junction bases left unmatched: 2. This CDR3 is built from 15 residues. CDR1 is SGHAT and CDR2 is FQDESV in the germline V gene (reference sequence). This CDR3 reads CASSLGDRGHNEQFF. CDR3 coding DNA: TGTGCCAGCAGCTTAGGGGACAGGGGACACAATGAGCAGTTCTTC.